The 25 T cell receptor beta chains in this list originate from one sample, sequenced in a study of regulatory T cells in long-lasting Graves disease. The time point denotes: persistent/refractory GD, antithyroid drugs over 5 years with positive TRAb. Preparation of the TCR library used RNA extracted from PBMCs. Sequencing libraries for TCR beta were prepared with iRepertoire HTBI primers and Arm-PCR of CDR3 regions. One entry per CDR3 protein results from TCRdb running MiXCR on the multiplex PCR reads. The table includes about 310,000 distinct CDR3 sequences, around 23% detected once. The specimen comprised peripheral blood mononuclear cells (PBMCs), sampled when the disease was refractory, from a patient treated with antithyroid drugs. These receptors originate from a female donor with Graves disease.

This clonotype was observed at least ten times. The chain couples TRBV27 to TRBJ1-2; D is unresolved. Germline V gives CDR1 MNHEY, CDR2 SMNVEV (reference sequence). Deletions cut 6 bases from V and 6 bases from J, with 14 bases between. The CDR3 contains 13 residues. CDR3: CASSARDYDGYTF. The CDR3 DNA reads as TGTGCCAGCAGCGCAAGGGATTACGATGGCTACACCTTC.

The rearrangement links TRBV2 to TRBJ2-1, with D perhaps matching TRBD1 or TRBD2 (5 bases each). CDR3 size: 17 residues. Trimming cost V 2 bases and J 3 bases, with 17 bases left between them. Germline assignment: CDR1 SNHLY and CDR2 FYNNEI. The DNA of the CDR3 is TGTGCCAGCAGTGAAAGTCCGACTACTAGGGGCTACAATGAGCAGTTCTTC. Protein sequence: CASSESPTTRGYNEQFF.

The chain uses TRBV19 and TRBJ1-2; D is uncertain. The V gene lost 6 bases and the J gene lost 5 bases, with 19 bases spanning the gap. The CDR3 is 15 residues long. CDR1 LNHDA and CDR2 SQIVND come from the germline V gene (reference sequence). The chain's CDR3 is CASSRRWTGSYGYTF. The CDR3 DNA sequence: TGTGCCAGTAGCCGACGGTGGACGGGGTCATATGGCTACACCTTC.

This clonotype showed up many times. This sequence joins TRBV12-3 or TRBV12-4 and TRBJ1-1; weak D call: TRBD1 (5 bases). The CDR3 covers 13 residues. Trimming pared 3 bases from V and 7 bases from J, leaving 12 bases between. CDR3: CASSFGRGVEAFF. CDR3 nucleotides: TGTGCCAGCAGTTTCGGGCGGGGGGTTGAAGCTTTCTTT.

The V gene is TRBV20-1, the J gene TRBJ2-1; the D gene is possibly TRBD2 (6 bases). Trimming pared 2 bases from V and 11 bases from J, leaving 16 bases between. The CDR3 consists of 13 residues. The germline CDR1 and CDR2 sequences are DFQATT and SNEGSKA (reference sequence). DNA of the CDR3: TGCAGTGCTAGAACCAACTCCGGGAGTCAGCAGTTCTTC. It is translated as CSARTNSGSQQFF.

This clonotype appeared many times. This chain joins TRBV28 and TRBJ2-5; the D is unclear. Germline assignment: CDR1 MDHEN and CDR2 SYDVKM. CDR3 length: 11 amino acids. V dropped 7 bases and J dropped 5 bases, with 8 bases sitting between them. CDR3 loop: CASTSQETQYF. Written as DNA, the CDR3 is TGTGCCAGCACCAGCCAGGAGACCCAGTACTTC.

This clonotype was seen many times. This rearrangement joins TRBV2 to TRBJ2-2; the D is unclear. The CDR3 totals 15 residues. Per germline, CDR1 SNHLY and CDR2 FYNNEI. Trimming cost V 7 bases and J 1 base, with 13 bases left between them. DNA for the CDR3: TGTGCCAGCAATAGCAGGCCAAAGAACACCGGGGAGCTGTTTTTT. It specifies CASNSRPKNTGELFF.

This chain uses TRBV7-9 with TRBJ2-5, with D uncertain. This CDR3 contains 13 residues. Germline CDR1 and CDR2: SEHNR and FQNEAQ (reference sequence). The V end was cut by 4 bases, the J end by 3 bases, with 9 bases between. The chain's CDR3 is CASSSLGKETQYF. DNA for the CDR3: TGTGCCAGCAGCTCCCTAGGAAAAGAGACCCAGTACTTC. The variable domain in full, completed from reference TRBV7-9 and TRBJ2-5, reads DTGVSQNPRHKITKRGQNVTFRCDPISEHNRLYWYRQTLGQGPEFLTYFQNEAQLEKSRLLSDRFSAERPKGSFSTLEIQRTEQGDSAMYLCASSSLGKETQYFGPGTRLLVL.

This clonotype was detected a few times. The J gene is TRBJ2-7, the V gene TRBV6-1; TRBD2 matches at 7 bases. The V segment lost 6 bases and the J segment 2 bases; nucleotides outside the gene matches: 7. Looked up from germline, CDR1 is MNHNS and CDR2 is SASEGT. CDR3 length equals 14 residues. The CDR3 DNA reads as TGTGCCAGCAGCTTACTAGCGTCTCCCTACGAGCAGTACTTC. This gives the protein CASSLLASPYEQYF.

The V gene is TRBV30, the J gene TRBJ1-1; D is unresolved. V was pared by 2 bases and J by 6 bases, with 13 bases between. This CDR3 is built from 13 residues. Germline V lookup: CDR1 GTSNPN, CDR2 SVGIG (reference sequence). The CDR3 sequence is CAWSRGLDAEAFF. The CDR3 nucleotides are TGTGCCTGGAGTCGGGGTCTGGACGCTGAAGCTTTCTTT.

This clonotype was observed at least ten times. At one end, the junction sequence differs from germline, possibly due to a read error. The V and J genes are TRBV7-7 and TRBJ1-5, with TRBD1 as a possible D gene (5 bases). From germline, CDR1 is SSHAT and CDR2 FNYEAQ (reference sequence). The CDR3 is made up of 18 amino acids. For the CDR3, the DNA is TGTGCTAGCAGCTTAGCTTCCGGGGCCTATCCCTCCAATCAGCCCCAGCATTTT. Its protein is CASSLASGAYPSNQPQHF.

On this clonotype: A much larger clone sits a single nucleotide away, making a read error possible. V is TRBV19 and J is TRBJ1-2; 8 bases map to TRBD1. The CDR3 extends over 15 amino acids. Trimming took 5 bases from V and 4 from J; bases not matched to a gene: 9. CDR1 is LNHDA and CDR2 is SQIVND in the germline V gene (reference sequence). The CDR3 region is CASSLQGARIYGYTF. CDR3 sequence (DNA): TGTGCCAGTAGTCTTCAGGGGGCGCGGATCTATGGCTACACCTTC.

This clonotype was observed a handful of times. V and J are TRBV10-3 and TRBJ2-7; D remains ambiguous. This CDR3 spans 16 amino acids. Per the germline V gene, CDR1 is ENHRY and CDR2 is SYGVKD. With 3 bases removed from V and 0 bases from J, the gap between germline ends came to 15 bases. Here the CDR3 reads CAISETLQGNSYEQYF. DNA of the CDR3: TGTGCCATCAGTGAAACTCTGCAAGGAAACTCCTACGAGCAGTACTTC.

Many counts were recorded for this clonotype. The chain joins TRBV5-6 to TRBJ2-5; TRBD1 agrees at 7 bases. The CDR3 runs to 15 residues. Losses at the gene ends were 0 bases for V and 4 bases for J; bases not matched to a gene: 6. Looked up from germline, CDR1 is SGHDT and CDR2 is YYEEEE. The CDR3 sequence is CASSLDRGGRETQYF. The CDR3 bases are TGTGCCAGCAGCTTGGACAGGGGTGGGCGAGAGACCCAGTACTTC. The full variable domain, its missing parts supplied by reference TRBV5-6 and TRBJ2-5, is DAGVTQSPTHLIKTRGQQVTLRCSPKSGHDTVSWYQQALGQGPQFIFQYYEEEERQRGNFPDRFSGHQFPNYSSELNVNALLLGDSALYLCASSLDRGGRETQYFGPGTRLLVL.

This clonotype has more than one count but fewer than ten. The chain combines TRBV15 with TRBJ1-1; D is unclear. The length of the CDR3 is 12 residues. The germline V gene encodes CDR1 LNHNV and CDR2 YYDKDF (reference sequence). Trimming took off 3 bases at V and 11 bases at J, with 13 bases between the two ends. The DNA for the CDR3 is TGTGCCACCAGCAGGGATACAGAGCGGGCTTTCTTT. Its translation: CATSRDTERAFF. Drawing the rest from reference TRBV15 and TRBJ1-1, the complete variable domain is DAMVIQNPRYQVTQFGKPVTLSCSQTLNHNVMYWYQQKSSQAPKLLFHYYDKDFNNEADTPDNFQSRRPNTSFCFLDIRSPGLGDTAMYLCATSRDTERAFFGQGTRLTVV.

This clonotype came up a few times. V gene TRBV18 combines with J gene TRBJ2-5; 7 positions agree with TRBD1. The CDR3 is 16 amino acids. J lost 5 bases, V lost 2 bases, and 11 bases had no gene match. Germline-derived CDR1 and CDR2 are KGHSH and LQKENI. The CDR3: CASSPGVARGRETQYF. The CDR3 DNA is TGTGCCAGCTCACCAGGAGTAGCGAGGGGGCGGGAGACCCAGTACTTC.

Only a few counts were recorded for this clonotype. The chain uses TRBV7-9 and TRBJ2-5, with D perhaps matching TRBD2 (6 bases). The J call could be wrong; TRBJ2-7 is a better fit for the DNA end. The CDR3 is 15 residues long. Germline V CDR1 and CDR2: SEHNR, FQNEAQ (reference sequence). CDR3 sequence (DNA): TGTGCCAGCAGCCCAGTGGGGCTAGCGTTCTACGAGCAGTACTTC. It is translated as CASSPVGLAFYEQYF.

This clonotype came up many times. The rearrangement links TRBV20-1 to TRBJ1-1; no clear D. Germline CDR1 reads DFQATT; CDR2 reads SNEGSKA (reference sequence). The CDR3 totals 11 residues. V was shortened by 6 bases and J by 3 bases, with 8 bases between the two germline ends. CDR3 sequence reads: CSATGHTEAFF. The CDR3 coding sequence is TGCAGTGCGACGGGTCACACTGAAGCTTTCTTT.

V is TRBV19 and J is TRBJ2-2; D is unresolved. The germline V gene has CDR1 LNHDA and CDR2 SQIVND (reference sequence). Trimming stripped 0 bases from V and 4 bases from J, with 12 bases between. The CDR3 length is 16 residues. CDR3 sequence reads: CASSIEARRSTGELFF. The CDR3, as DNA: TGTGCCAGTAGTATAGAGGCGAGACGAAGCACCGGGGAGCTGTTTTTT. The entire variable domain, with the rest obtained from reference TRBV19 and TRBJ2-2, is as follows: DGGITQSPKYLFRKEGQNVTLSCEQNLNHDAMYWYRQDPGQGLRLIYYSQIVNDFQKGDIAEGYSVSREKKESFPLTVTSAQKNPTAFYLCASSIEARRSTGELFFGEGSRLTVL.

The V call is TRBV20-1, the J call TRBJ2-5; 10 nucleotides agree with TRBD2. The germline V gene encodes CDR1 DFQATT and CDR2 SNEGSKA (reference sequence). V dropped 3 bases and J dropped 5; count of bases not matched to a gene: 15. CDR3 length: 17 amino acids. CDR3 residues: CSASISSGRVAGETQYF. DNA for the CDR3: TGCAGTGCTAGTATATCTAGCGGGAGAGTTGCCGGGGAGACCCAGTACTTC.

This chain connects TRBV7-2 to TRBJ2-7, with D uncertain. Germline CDR1 SGHTA, CDR2 FQGNSA. The CDR3 has 14 amino acids. Trimming left V 1 base short and J 3 bases short, with 10 bases between. CDR3 in amino acids: CASSLDPGFYEQYF. In DNA, the CDR3 is TGTGCCAGCAGCTTAGATCCGGGTTTCTACGAGCAGTACTTC. The variable domain in full, with the rest retrieved from reference TRBV7-2 and TRBJ2-7, is GAGVSQSPSNKVTEKGKDVELRCDPISGHTALYWYRQSLGQGLEFLIYFQGNSAPDKSGLPSDRFSAERTGGSVSTLTIQRTQQEDSAVYLCASSLDPGFYEQYFGPGTRLTVT.

The chain employs TRBV10-3 and TRBJ2-7, with D perhaps TRBD1 (5 bases). Per the germline V gene, CDR1 is ENHRY and CDR2 is SYGVKD. The CDR3 totals 16 residues. The V end lost 2 bases, the J end lost 5 bases, and 19 bases lay between the germline ends. CDR3 residues: CAISEPYRTLRNEQYF. DNA for the CDR3: TGTGCCATCAGTGAGCCGTACAGGACCCTTAGGAACGAGCAGTACTTC.

This clonotype was observed a handful of times. This chain connects TRBV4-2 to TRBJ2-2; D not resolved. Germline V lookup: CDR1 LGHNA, CDR2 YNFKEQ. V was clipped by 4 bases and J by 0 bases, with 12 bases between them. The CDR3 is 16 amino acids. The CDR3 DNA is TGTGCCAGCAGCCCCACCACAGTTGCGAACACCGGGGAGCTGTTTTTT. Encoded protein: CASSPTTVANTGELFF.

This clonotype was observed at least ten times. The V and J genes are TRBV27 and TRBJ1-1; TRBD1 matches 8 bases. The CDR3 is 14 amino acids. With 5 bases clipped from V and 3 bases from J, the junction kept 5 bases outside the gene matches. Germline V CDR1 and CDR2: MNHEY, SMNVEV (reference sequence). CDR3 in DNA: TGTGCCAGCAGTGCCGGACAGGGTCACACTGAAGCTTTCTTT. This sequence encodes CASSAGQGHTEAFF.

V and J are TRBV7-2 and TRBJ2-1; 7 positions agree with TRBD2. With 0 bases clipped from V and 7 bases from J, the junction kept 6 bases outside the gene matches. The germline V gene encodes CDR1 SGHTA and CDR2 FQGNSA. This CDR3 is 15 amino acids long. The CDR3 loop reads CASSLAGGLSNEQFF. CDR3 coding DNA: TGTGCCAGCAGCTTAGCGGGAGGGCTTAGTAATGAGCAGTTCTTC. Drawing the rest from reference TRBV7-2 and TRBJ2-1, the complete variable domain is GAGVSQSPSNKVTEKGKDVELRCDPISGHTALYWYRQSLGQGLEFLIYFQGNSAPDKSGLPSDRFSAERTGGSVSTLTIQRTQQEDSAVYLCASSLAGGLSNEQFFGPGTRLTVL.